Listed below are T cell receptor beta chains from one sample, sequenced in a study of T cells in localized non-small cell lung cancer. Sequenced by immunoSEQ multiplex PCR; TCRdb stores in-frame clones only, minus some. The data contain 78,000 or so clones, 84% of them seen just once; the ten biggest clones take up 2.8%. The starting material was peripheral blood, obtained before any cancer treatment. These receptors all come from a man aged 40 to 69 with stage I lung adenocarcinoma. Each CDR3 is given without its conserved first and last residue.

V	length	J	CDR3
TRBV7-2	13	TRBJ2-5	ASSFASGSTETQY
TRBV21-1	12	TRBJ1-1	ASRFPLRDTEAF
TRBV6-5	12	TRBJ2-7	ASSPGPGTPPAN
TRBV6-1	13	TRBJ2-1	ASTPRIYSYNEQF
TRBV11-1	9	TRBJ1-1	ASSSPTEAF
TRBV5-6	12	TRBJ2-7	ASSSRDSPYEQY
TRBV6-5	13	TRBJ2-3	ASSYRGDSTDTQY
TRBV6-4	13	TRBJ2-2	ASSPGTKNTGELF
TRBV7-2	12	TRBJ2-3	ASSFVPGTDTQY
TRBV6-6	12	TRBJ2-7	ASRNEFTFYEQY
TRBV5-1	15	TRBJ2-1	ASSRLSGRGSYNEQF
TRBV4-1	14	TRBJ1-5	ASSQEGTGWDQPQH
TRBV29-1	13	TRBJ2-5	SVTPFEGASETQY
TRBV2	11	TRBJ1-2	ASAGSGTYGYT
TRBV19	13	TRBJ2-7	ASSIGSGATYEQY
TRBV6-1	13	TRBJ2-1	ASTPIVEGWNEQF
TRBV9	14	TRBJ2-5	ASSVRQGRGQETQY
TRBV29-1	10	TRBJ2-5	SARQGLETQY
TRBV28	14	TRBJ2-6	ASSLPDRAGANVLT
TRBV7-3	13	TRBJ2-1	ASSSGLAEIGEQF
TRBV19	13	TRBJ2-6	ASIRQHSGANVLT
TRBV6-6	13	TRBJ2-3	ASTRTGHRDDTQY
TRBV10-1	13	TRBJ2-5	ASSDGQGGKETQY
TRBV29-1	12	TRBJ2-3	SVDITTSTDTQY
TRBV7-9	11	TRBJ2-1	ASSLDEGLEQF
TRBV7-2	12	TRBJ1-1	ASSSTGLNTEAF
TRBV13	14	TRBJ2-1	ASSLRLPSSYNEQF
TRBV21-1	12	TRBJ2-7	AIRGRGHSYEQY
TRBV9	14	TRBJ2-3	ASSDGQDFSTDTQY
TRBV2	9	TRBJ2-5	ASSTKETQY
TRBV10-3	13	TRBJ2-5	AISTGQGARETQY
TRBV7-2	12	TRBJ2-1	ASSLFLQGNEQF
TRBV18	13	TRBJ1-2	ASSRSTGTNYGYT
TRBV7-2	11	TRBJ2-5	ASSSPPGQTQY
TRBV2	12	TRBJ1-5	ASSHWGSNQPQH
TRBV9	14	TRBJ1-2	ASSLEGYPAGYGYT
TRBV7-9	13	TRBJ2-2	ASSRTGGDTGELF
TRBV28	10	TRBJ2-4	ASSLPQGNGY
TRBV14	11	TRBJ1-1	ASSQSLDTEAF
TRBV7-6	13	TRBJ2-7	ASSSIAGVPYEQY
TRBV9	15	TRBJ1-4	ASSDQRQGGTNEKLF
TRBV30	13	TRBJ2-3	AWSVGTGETDTQY
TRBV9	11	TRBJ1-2	ASSVGPILGYT
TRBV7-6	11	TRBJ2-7	ASSLGTWDEQY
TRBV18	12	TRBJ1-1	ASEEGAPGTEAF
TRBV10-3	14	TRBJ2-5	AISGSSPRLQETQY
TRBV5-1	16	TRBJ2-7	ASSYSGRSGESSYEQY
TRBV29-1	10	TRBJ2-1	SVEMLLGEQF
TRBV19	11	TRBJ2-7	ASSSTPSYEQY
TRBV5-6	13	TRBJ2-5	ASSFEVWGQETQY